This TCR beta chain was captured in a study of PD-1 blockade in classical Hodgkin lymphoma. Study-level results: Individuals initiating nivolumab under 1 year after ASCT were excluded. There was a significant rise in CD4+ TCR diversity by C4D1, with no such rise for CD8+. Newly diagnosed patients were reported to exhibit reduced baseline TCR diversity relative to healthy donors. Similar baseline diversity was found in complete responders and newly diagnosed patients.

The assay was immunoSEQ multiplex PCR, and TCRdb's table has in-frame clones only and misses some. This sample has 25,000 or so clones, with around 64% found just once. The CDR3 has 15 amino acids. Germline CDR1 reads SGHKS; CDR2 reads YYEKEE (reference sequence). Trimming took 4 bases from V and 0 from J, leaving 12 bases between them. Details on this clone: Its antigen is undetermined.

Each and every patient relapsed after autologous stem cell transplantation, and patients got differing brentuximab vedotin exposure. This clonotype was sampled from a human donor with classical Hodgkin lymphoma. The chain uses TRBV5-5 and TRBJ2-3, with D uncertain. The source material was peripheral blood mononuclear cells (PBMCs), sampled before the second cycle of nivolumab. The CDR3 sequence is CASSADGTSTDTQYF. The CDR3 DNA follows: TGTGCCAGCAGCGCGGACGGAACTAGCACAGATACGCAGTATTTT.